The TCR beta chain described here comes from a study of CD8 T cells in Susac syndrome. Reverse transcription of about 0.45 to 1 ug RNA used random hexamers. Each CDR3 protein gets one entry after TCRdb re-called the immunoSEQ multiplex PCR reads with MiXCR. The sample has about 280,000 distinct CDR3 sequences; approximately 84% are singletons. Germline assignment: CDR1 SEHNR and CDR2 FQNEAQ (reference sequence). CDR3 length: 17 amino acids. The germline V and J ends were trimmed by 5 bases and 6 bases, with 22 bases remaining between them. The sample consisted of CD8+ T cells from PBMCs. V and J are TRBV7-9 and TRBJ2-2, with D possibly being TRBD2 (6 bases). The source of this sequence is a human donor with multiple sclerosis. Here the CDR3 DNA reads TGTGCCAGCAGCCAGGCGGGAAGAGGATTGGGGGCCGGGGAGCTGTTTTTT. Translating it yields CASSQAGRGLGAGELFF. Drawing the rest from reference TRBV7-9 and TRBJ2-2, the complete variable domain is DTGVSQNPRHKITKRGQNVTFRCDPISEHNRLYWYRQTLGQGPEFLTYFQNEAQLEKSRLLSDRFSAERPKGSFSTLEIQRTEQGDSAMYLCASSQAGRGLGAGELFFGEGSRLTVL.